This entry is about one T cell receptor beta chain. The entry originates in a study of CD8+ T cells in alopecia areata. In each case, RNA was isolated and then reverse transcribed into cDNA as the sequencing template. Produced via immunoSEQ multiplex PCR; TCRdb's table is partial and in-frame only. The profile shows fewer than 250,000 clones, more than 55% of them singletons. This sample's treatment: oral pan-JAK inhibitor, 5-10 mg twice daily. CDR3 length: 15 residues. Losses at the gene ends were 5 bases for V and 0 bases for J; bases not matched to a gene: 5. CDR1 LNHNV and CDR2 YYDKDF come from the germline V gene (reference sequence).

This chain links TRBV15 with TRBJ2-7, with TRBD1 matching 9 bases. The clonotype originates from a human donor with alopecia areata. The sample here was CD4+ T cells sorted from blood, taken at week 4, from a patient treated with tofacitinib. This CDR3 is CATSLGTGNSYEQYF. The CDR3 DNA is TGTGCCACCAGCCTCGGGACAGGGAACTCCTACGAGCAGTACTTC.